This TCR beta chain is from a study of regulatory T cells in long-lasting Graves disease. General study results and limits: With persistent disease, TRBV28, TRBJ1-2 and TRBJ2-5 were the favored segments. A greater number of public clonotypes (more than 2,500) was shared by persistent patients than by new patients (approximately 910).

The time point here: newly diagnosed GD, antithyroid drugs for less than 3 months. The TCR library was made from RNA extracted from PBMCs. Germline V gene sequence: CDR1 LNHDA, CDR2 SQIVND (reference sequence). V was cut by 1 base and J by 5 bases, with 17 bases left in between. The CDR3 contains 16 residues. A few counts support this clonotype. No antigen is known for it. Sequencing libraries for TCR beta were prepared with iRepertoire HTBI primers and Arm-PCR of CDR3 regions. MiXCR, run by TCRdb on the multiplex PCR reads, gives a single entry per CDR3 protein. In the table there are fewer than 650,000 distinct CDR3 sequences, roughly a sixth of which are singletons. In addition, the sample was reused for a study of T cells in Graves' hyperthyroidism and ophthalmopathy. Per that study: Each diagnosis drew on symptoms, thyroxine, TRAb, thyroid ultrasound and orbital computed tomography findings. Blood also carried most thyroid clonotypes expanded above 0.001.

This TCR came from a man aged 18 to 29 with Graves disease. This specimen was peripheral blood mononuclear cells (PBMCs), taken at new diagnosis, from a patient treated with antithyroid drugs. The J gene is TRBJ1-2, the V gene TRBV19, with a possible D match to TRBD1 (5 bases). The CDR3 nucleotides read TGTGCCAGTAGTATAGCGACAGCTGTTTCGGGGTATGGCTACACCTTC. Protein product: CASSIATAVSGYGYTF.